Sequencing of this T cell receptor (beta chain) was carried out in a study of blood T cells in healthy people across ages. Extracted total RNA amounted to at least 5.5 micrograms for each sample. The CDR3 length is 15 residues. The J segment lost 7 bases and the V segment lost 8 bases, leaving 14 bases of the junction unmatched. Germline V lookup: CDR1 ENHRY, CDR2 SYGVKD. In its sample, this clonotype was seen many times. Its specificity is unknown. Overall study findings and caveats: With donor CMV status unknown, expanded clonotype changes were possibly confounded.

A second PCR, run for roughly 7 to 12 cycles, used a sample-barcoded 5' primer plus a J-beta primer mix. Each CDR3 protein gets one entry after TCRdb re-called the 5' RACE reads with MiXCR. Here the sample spans 630,000 or so distinct CDR3 sequences, approximately 30% being singletons. This sequence was found in a woman of 80 years or more in good health. Specimen: blood. V is TRBV10-3 and J is TRBJ2-7, with TRBD1 matching over 10 bases. DNA of the CDR3: TGTGCCATCTTGTCCCAGGACAGGGGGACATTAGAGCAGTACTTC. This encodes CAILSQDRGTLEQYF.